Presented here are 12 T cell receptor beta chains from one specimen sequenced in a study of T cell responses to AZD1222 COVID-19 vaccine. Sequenced by immunoSEQ multiplex PCR; TCRdb stores in-frame clones only, minus some. The sample lists around 140,000 clones, 70% to 90% seen once, with about 20% in the top ten. The sequencing used peripheral blood, collected on day 0 of AZD1222 vaccination. The receptors shown here come from an adult in good health.

In this sample, this clone turned up a few times. The chain has TRBV2 and TRBJ2-7; a weak D match, TRBD1 (6 bases). CDR1 and CDR2 (germline): SNHLY, FYNNEI. The CDR3 is 12 amino acids. Trimming removed 7 bases at V and 2 bases at J, with 9 bases between. DNA for the CDR3: TGTGCCAGCAAGGGGGACCCCTACGAGCAGTACTTC. Translated, it gives CASKGDPYEQYF.

The chain combines TRBV28 with TRBJ1-2; D gene uncertain. This CDR3 region has 16 residues. Trimming cost V 5 bases and J 6 bases, with 22 bases left between them. The germline V gene has CDR1 MDHEN and CDR2 SYDVKM. CDR3 sequence: CASSLPGRTFLHGYTF. For the CDR3, the DNA is TGTGCCAGCAGTCTTCCCGGGAGAACTTTCCTCCATGGCTACACCTTC.

The V gene is TRBV18, the J gene TRBJ2-1; 11 bases map to TRBD2. The CDR3 totals 14 residues. J was trimmed by 11 bases and V by 6 bases; bases with no gene match: 9. The V gene's germline CDR1 is KGHSH and CDR2 LQKENI. CDR3 in DNA: TGTGCCAGCTCGGATAGACTAGCGGGGAGAAAGCAGTTCTTC. It codes for CASSDRLAGRKQFF.

The rearrangement joins TRBV2 to TRBJ1-4; 8 nucleotides agree with TRBD1. CDR1 is SNHLY, CDR2 FYNNEI, per germline. Germline trimming cut 7 bases from V and 5 bases from J; bases unmatched to any gene: 6. The CDR3 totals 14 residues. CDR3 region: CASIKDRANEKLFF. As DNA, the CDR3 is TGTGCCAGCATCAAGGACAGGGCAAATGAAAAACTGTTTTTT. Using reference TRBV2 and TRBJ1-4 for the parts outside the CDR3, the full variable domain is EPEVTQTPSHQVTQMGQEVILRCVPISNHLYFYWYRQILGQKVEFLVSFYNNEISEKSEIFDDQFSVERPDGSNFTLKIRSTKLEDSAMYFCASIKDRANEKLFFGSGTQLSVL.

The gene calls are TRBV27 and TRBJ1-2; no definite D call. CDR1 and CDR2 from the germline V gene are MNHEY and SMNVEV (reference sequence). The CDR3 spans 13 residues. With 6 bases removed from V and 2 bases from J, the gap between germline ends came to 10 bases. In nucleotides, the CDR3 is TGTGCCAGCAGACAACAGCTAAACTATGGCTACACCTTC. This translates into CASRQQLNYGYTF.

The chain employs TRBV19 and TRBJ2-2; D is unclear. The CDR3 has 14 residues. In germline, CDR1 is LNHDA, CDR2 SQIVND (reference sequence). V dropped 2 bases and J dropped 2 bases, with 6 bases sitting between them. The CDR3 spells CASSILENTGELFF. The CDR3 nucleotides are TGTGCCAGTAGTATACTGGAAAACACCGGGGAGCTGTTTTTT.

The rearrangement joins TRBV4-3 to TRBJ1-1, with TRBD1 matching 8 bases. This CDR3 is built from 15 residues. Germline lookup yields CDR1 LGHNA and CDR2 YSLEER. The trim removed 4 bases at V and 2 bases at J, leaving 6 bases unmatched. The CDR3, as DNA: TGCGCCAGCAGCCGATTGACAGGGGCTAACACTGAAGCTTTCTTT. The encoded protein is CASSRLTGANTEAFF.

The chain couples TRBV19 to TRBJ1-5; D is perhaps TRBD1 (6 bases). The germline CDR1 and CDR2 sequences are LNHDA and SQIVND (reference sequence). Trimming left V 9 bases short and J 4 bases short, with 25 bases between. The CDR3 contains 17 residues. This CDR3 reads CASTSTGSGVRNQPQHF. The CDR3 DNA reads as TGTGCCAGCACTTCCACAGGGAGCGGGGTTAGAAATCAGCCCCAGCATTTT.

CDR3 amino acids: CASSLTPGSGGETQYF. The CDR3 DNA sequence: TGCGCCAGCAGCTTAACTCCGGGGTCAGGGGGAGAGACCCAGTACTTC. The chain combines TRBV5-1 with TRBJ2-5; TRBD1 matches at 7 bases. The CDR3 totals 16 residues. Germline V gene lookup returns CDR1 SGHRS and CDR2 YFSETQ. With V trimmed by 2 bases and J by 4 bases, 11 bases remained unmatched.

The V and J genes are TRBV28 and TRBJ1-6; maybe TRBD1 (6 bases). Germline CDR1 reads MDHEN; CDR2 reads SYDVKM. V lost 5 bases and J lost 5, with 13 bases in between. There are 15 residues in the CDR3. The CDR3 DNA reads as TGTGCCAGCAGTCCCCCAACAGGGCATAATTCACCCCTCCACTTT. It is translated as CASSPPTGHNSPLHF.

Only one count was recorded for this clone. J is TRBJ2-1 and V is TRBV28, with TRBD1 as a possible D gene (6 bases). The CDR3 runs 13 residues. Germline-derived CDR1 and CDR2 are MDHEN and SYDVKM. The V end lost 5 bases, the J end lost 14 bases, and 19 bases lay between the germline ends. CDR3 nucleotide sequence: TGTGCCAGCAGTCCATCCACAGGGTATGGGGAGTTCTTC. It is translated as CASSPSTGYGEFF.

CDR3 bases: TGTGCCAGCTCACGCAGGGGCCCAGCAGGGCTCCAAAACATTCAGTACTTC. Its protein is CASSRRGPAGLQNIQYF. The J gene is TRBJ2-4, the V gene TRBV18, with D maybe TRBD1 (6 bases). V was shortened by 4 bases and J by 5 bases, with 21 bases between the two germline ends. This CDR3 contains 17 residues. Germline V gene sequence: CDR1 KGHSH, CDR2 LQKENI. Using reference TRBV18 and TRBJ2-4 for the parts outside the CDR3, the full variable domain is NAGVMQNPRHLVRRRGQEARLRCSPMKGHSHVYWYRQLPEEGLKFMVYLQKENIIDESGMPKERFSAEFPKEGPSILRIQQVVRGDSAAYFCASSRRGPAGLQNIQYFGAGTRLSVL.